A single sample gave rise to the 30 T cell receptor beta chains below, sequenced in a study of OX40 agonist ivuxolimab in advanced cancers. Repertoires were generated with immunoSEQ multiplex PCR, while TCRdb's copy carries only in-frame clones and drops some. Of 50,000 to 75,000 clones listed, roughly four fifths are singletons. The sequences come from CD4+ or CD8+ T cells sorted from blood, collected in a trial of the OX40 agonist ivuxolimab. The receptors originated from an adult with an advanced solid tumor such as melanoma, head and neck, liver or kidney cancer.

V and J are TRBV7-2 and TRBJ2-5; a weak D match, TRBD1 (6 bases). With 1 base removed from V and 1 base from J, the gap between germline ends came to 7 bases. This CDR3 is 14 amino acids long. The germline CDR1 and CDR2 sequences are SGHTA and FQGNSA. CDR3 protein: CASSLDRVQETQYF. CDR3 DNA sequence: TGTGCCAGCAGCTTAGACAGGGTCCAAGAGACCCAGTACTTC.

CDR3 nucleotide sequence: TGCGCCAGCAGCCAAGTAGGCAGGGGACACAAGCTGTTTTTT. It codes for CASSQVGRGHKLFF. The V gene is TRBV4-3, the J gene TRBJ1-4; maybe TRBD1 (6 bases). This CDR3 is built from 14 residues. Deletions cut 1 base from V and 14 bases from J, with 17 bases between. Germline V CDR1 and CDR2: LGHNA, YSLEER.

CDR3: CASSHPPGTGDDEQYF. CDR3 sequence (DNA): TGTGCCAGCAGCCACCCCCCGGGGACAGGGGACGACGAGCAGTACTTC. This chain uses TRBV11-3 with TRBJ2-7, with 10 positions matching TRBD1. J gave up 5 bases and V 5 bases, and 12 bases lay outside the gene matches. CDR3 size: 16 residues. Germline lookup yields CDR1 SGHNT and CDR2 YENEEA.

In its sample, this clone was seen a few times. The chain is built from TRBV5-1 and TRBJ1-5; unclear D gene. The germline CDR1 and CDR2 sequences are SGHRS and YFSETQ. The CDR3 is 14 residues long. V lost 0 bases and J lost 7, with 11 bases in between. The CDR3 here is CASSLAGERQPQHF. The CDR3 DNA follows: TGCGCCAGCAGCTTGGCTGGGGAACGGCAGCCCCAGCATTTT.

The gene calls are TRBV7-8 and TRBJ1-5; 8 bases align to TRBD1. This CDR3 is built from 15 residues. CDR1 SGHVS and CDR2 FQNEAQ come from the germline V gene. V lost 4 bases, J lost 8 bases, and 10 bases stayed unmatched. CDR3 nucleotide sequence: TGTGCCAGCAGCTCTTGGACAGGGACCGGGGAGCCCCAGCATTTT. Its protein product is CASSSWTGTGEPQHF.

The V call is TRBV5-1, the J call TRBJ2-3; 9 positions match TRBD2. Looked up from germline, CDR1 is SGHRS and CDR2 is YFSETQ. This CDR3 is built from 13 residues. V lost 6 bases and J lost 4; bases outside the gene matches: 3. CDR3 region: CASKGTSSDTQYF. CDR3 bases: TGCGCCAGCAAAGGGACTAGCTCAGATACGCAGTATTTT.

This rearrangement joins TRBV4-3 to TRBJ2-1; 12 bases fit TRBD2. With V trimmed by 1 base and J by 9 bases, 7 bases remained unmatched. Per germline, CDR1 LGHNA and CDR2 YSLEER. This CDR3 contains 16 residues. The CDR3 nucleotides are TGCGCCAGCAGCCAAGGACTAGCGGGGGCTGGAGGTGAGCAGTTCTTC. Its protein product is CASSQGLAGAGGEQFF.

This clone was found a few times. The genes are TRBV6-1 and TRBJ1-5; 11 bases line up with TRBD1. Germline CDR1 and CDR2: MNHNS and SASEGT. The CDR3 totals 15 residues. Trimming cost V 7 bases and J 5 bases; bases outside gene matches: 7. This CDR3 reads CASIGGTGGDQPQHF. The CDR3 region has the DNA TGTGCCAGCATCGGCGGGACAGGGGGTGATCAGCCCCAGCATTTT.

The chain couples TRBV2 to TRBJ2-7; 9 bases match TRBD1. This CDR3 has 14 residues. The V gene end was trimmed by 6 bases and the J gene end by 5 bases; junction bases not matched to a gene: 8. Germline loops: CDR1 SNHLY, CDR2 FYNNEI. CDR3 amino acids: CASRPGQGRDEQYF. In nucleotides, the CDR3 is TGTGCCAGCAGGCCGGGACAGGGAAGAGACGAGCAGTACTTC.

The chain recombines TRBV7-3 with TRBJ1-2; D call uncertain. Per germline, CDR1 SGHTA and CDR2 FQGTGA. V lost 1 base, J lost 8 bases, and 8 bases lay in between. The CDR3 sequence is 12 residues long. As DNA, the CDR3 is TGTGCCAGCAGCTTAATAGGTGGGGGCTACACCTTC. Translating it yields CASSLIGGGYTF.

The V gene is TRBV5-1, the J gene TRBJ1-4; TRBD1 matches at 7 bases. CDR1 is SGHRS, CDR2 YFSETQ, per germline. The CDR3 consists of 17 residues. J lost 3 bases, V lost 0 bases, and 8 bases had no gene match. CDR3 DNA sequence: TGCGCCAGCAGCTTGGGGCTCACAGGGGTGGCTAATGAAAAACTGTTTTTT. Translation: CASSLGLTGVANEKLFF.

The V call is TRBV6-1, the J call TRBJ1-2, with 12 bases identical to TRBD1. Unmatched junction bases numbered 20, after V lost 4 bases and J lost 8 bases. CDR1 MNHNS and CDR2 SASEGT come from the germline V gene. The CDR3 consists of 19 residues. CDR3 loop: CASSGNPSGTGGLSGGYTF. CDR3 DNA: TGTGCCAGCAGTGGTAATCCTTCAGGGACAGGGGGCCTCTCAGGCGGCTACACCTTC.

The CDR3 region is CASSLTTGASTEAFF. DNA for the CDR3: TGTGCCAGCAGCTTAACGACGGGAGCGTCCACTGAAGCTTTCTTT. The J gene is TRBJ1-1, the V gene TRBV7-3; unclear D gene. The CDR3 totals 15 residues. Per germline, CDR1 SGHTA and CDR2 FQGTGA. Trimming removed 0 bases from V and 4 bases from J, with 12 bases in between. The variable domain in full, completed from reference TRBV7-3 and TRBJ1-1, reads GAGVSQTPSNKVTEKGKYVELRCDPISGHTALYWYRQSLGQGPEFLIYFQGTGAADDSGLPNDRFFAVRPEGSVSTLKIQRTERGDSAVYLCASSLTTGASTEAFFGQGTRLTVV.

The rearrangement links TRBV6-5 to TRBJ1-6, with D possibly TRBD1 on 6 matching bases. Germline loops: CDR1 MNHEY, CDR2 SVGAGI. V was pared by 2 bases and J by 7 bases, with 12 bases between. The CDR3 is 15 amino acids. The CDR3 loop is CASSYGQLGNSPLHF. The CDR3 DNA is TGTGCCAGCAGTTACGGACAGTTAGGGAATTCACCCCTCCACTTT.

The CDR3 sequence is CASSAPGPRAFF. CDR3 bases: TGTGCCAGCAGCGCTCCGGGGCCTAGGGCTTTCTTT. V usage is TRBV9 and J usage is TRBJ1-1; perhaps TRBD1 as D (5 bases). CDR1 SGDLS and CDR2 YYNGEE come from the germline V gene. Trimming removed 3 bases from V and 11 bases from J, with 14 bases in between. This CDR3 contains 12 residues.

The chain couples TRBV7-6 to TRBJ2-3; D might be TRBD1 (6 bases). This CDR3 comprises 16 residues. Trimming took off 1 base at V and 1 base at J, with 12 bases between the two ends. Germline CDR1 reads SGHVS; CDR2 reads FNYEAQ. CDR3 DNA sequence: TGTGCCAGCAGCTTAGAGGGCAGGGGTCGCACAGATACGCAGTATTTT. Translating it yields CASSLEGRGRTDTQYF.

The chain joins TRBV7-2 to TRBJ2-5, with 7 positions matching TRBD2. Germline assignment: CDR1 SGHTA and CDR2 FQGNSA. This CDR3 has 15 residues. V lost 2 bases and J lost 5; bases outside the gene matches: 8. CDR3 region: CASSLISGGGETQYF. CDR3 nucleotide sequence: TGTGCCAGCAGCTTAATATCGGGGGGAGGTGAGACCCAGTACTTC.

The table lists this clone with a few counts. This chain joins TRBV30 and TRBJ2-3, with 9 bases lining up with TRBD1. Germline V gene sequence: CDR1 GTSNPN, CDR2 SVGIG (reference sequence). V was pared by 5 bases and J by 4 bases, with 7 bases of the junction left unmatched. This CDR3 is built from 14 residues. The CDR3 DNA follows: TGTGCCTGGGGGACAGGGTTAAGCGCAGATACGCAGTATTTT. Protein sequence: CAWGTGLSADTQYF.

The rearrangement uses TRBV28 and TRBJ2-2; 9 bases agree with TRBD1. Trimming at V came to 5 bases and at J to 4 bases, leaving 5 bases not matched to a gene. The CDR3 is 15 amino acids. Germline V CDR1 and CDR2: MDHEN, SYDVKM. The CDR3 bases are TGTGCCAGCAGTCCCGGACAGGGGAGCACCGGGGAGCTGTTTTTT. As protein: CASSPGQGSTGELFF. The full variable domain, completed using reference TRBV28 and TRBJ2-2, is DVKVTQSSRYLVKRTGEKVFLECVQDMDHENMFWYRQDPGLGLRLIYFSYDVKMKEKGDIPEGYSVSREKKERFSLILESASTNQTSMYLCASSPGQGSTGELFFGEGSRLTVL.

The chain uses TRBV5-5 and TRBJ1-6; TRBD1 matches at 9 bases. The CDR3 runs 15 residues. The trim removed 0 bases at V and 9 bases at J, leaving 4 bases unmatched. Looked up from germline, CDR1 is SGHKS and CDR2 is YYEKEE (reference sequence). In DNA form, the CDR3 reads TGTGCCAGCAGCTTGGCCGGGACAGGGACTTCACCCCTCCACTTT. Amino acid sequence: CASSLAGTGTSPLHF.

V and J are TRBV7-2 and TRBJ2-7; 9 nucleotides match TRBD1. The V and J ends lost 4 bases and 3 bases, in that order; junction bases with no gene match: 7. The CDR3 extends over 15 amino acids. In germline, CDR1 is SGHTA, CDR2 FQGNSA. As DNA, the CDR3 is TGTGCCAGCAGCTCGACGGGACAGGGTGTCTACGAGCAGTACTTC. Amino acids: CASSSTGQGVYEQYF. The complete variable domain, with remaining parts taken from reference TRBV7-2 and TRBJ2-7, reads GAGVSQSPSNKVTEKGKDVELRCDPISGHTALYWYRQSLGQGLEFLIYFQGNSAPDKSGLPSDRFSAERTGGSVSTLTIQRTQQEDSAVYLCASSSTGQGVYEQYFGPGTRLTVT.

The chain is built from TRBV28 and TRBJ2-3; D could derive from TRBD1 or TRBD2 (5 bases each). Trimming cost V 8 bases and J 6 bases, with 21 bases left between them. Germline-derived CDR1 and CDR2 are MDHEN and SYDVKM. The CDR3 consists of 15 residues. CDR3 sequence: CASVRRGQGGDTQYF. The CDR3 region has the DNA TGTGCCAGCGTCCGGAGAGGGCAGGGCGGGGATACGCAGTATTTT.

The chain employs TRBV19 and TRBJ1-2; D ambiguous. The CDR3 is made up of 15 amino acids. The V end was cut by 4 bases, the J end by 0 bases, with 12 bases between. Germline CDR1 reads LNHDA; CDR2 reads SQIVND (reference sequence). CDR3 nucleotide sequence: TGTGCCAGTAGTAACAATTTGAGGACTAACTATGGCTACACCTTC. This translates into CASSNNLRTNYGYTF.

V and J are TRBV5-6 and TRBJ2-2; 7 nucleotides align to TRBD2. Looked up from germline, CDR1 is SGHDT and CDR2 is YYEEEE. With 9 bases clipped from V and 5 bases from J, the junction kept 10 bases outside the gene matches. The CDR3 runs 14 residues. The chain's CDR3 is CATSRGGGTGELFF. In DNA, the CDR3 is TGTGCCACCTCCCGCGGGGGTGGTACCGGGGAGCTGTTTTTT.

J is TRBJ2-5 and V is TRBV5-1; TRBD2 agrees at 8 bases. V lost 3 bases and J lost 9; bases outside the gene matches: 19. The germline gives CDR1 SGHRS, CDR2 YFSETQ. The CDR3 runs to 17 residues. The CDR3 protein is CASSWGQEAGGSRAQYF. The CDR3 DNA reads as TGCGCCAGCAGCTGGGGCCAGGAGGCGGGGGGCTCCAGGGCCCAGTACTTC. Supplemented by reference TRBV5-1 and TRBJ2-5, the full variable domain reads KAGVTQTPRYLIKTRGQQVTLSCSPISGHRSVSWYQQTPGQGLQFLFEYFSETQRNKGNFPGRFSGRQFSNSRSEMNVSTLELGDSALYLCASSWGQEAGGSRAQYFGPGTRLLVL.

The rearrangement joins TRBV9 to TRBJ1-3; D may be TRBD1 (6 bases). V lost 4 bases to trimming and J lost 2 bases, with 16 bases between them. Germline V lookup: CDR1 SGDLS, CDR2 YYNGEE. CDR3 length: 16 residues. Here the CDR3 DNA reads TGTGCCAGCAGCCCGGACAGAAGGTTGGCTGGAAACACCATATATTTT. This sequence encodes CASSPDRRLAGNTIYF.

This rearrangement joins TRBV5-1 to TRBJ2-1, with 10 bases matching TRBD2. Germline assignment: CDR1 SGHRS and CDR2 YFSETQ. V lost 4 bases, J lost 6 bases, and 16 bases stayed unmatched. The CDR3 length is 18 residues. For the CDR3, the DNA is TGCGCCAGCAGCCGCAATAGCGGGGGGCCCGAAGGGAGCAATGAGCAGTTCTTC. This translates into CASSRNSGGPEGSNEQFF.

The chain carries TRBV5-1 and TRBJ2-6; D ambiguous. Germline loops: CDR1 SGHRS, CDR2 YFSETQ. This CDR3 is built from 13 residues. The V and J ends lost 5 bases and 2 bases respectively, with 5 bases between them. CDR3 loop: CASRTPGANVLTF. For the CDR3, the DNA is TGCGCCAGCAGAACTCCTGGGGCCAACGTCCTGACTTTC. The variable domain in full, completed from reference TRBV5-1 and TRBJ2-6, reads KAGVTQTPRYLIKTRGQQVTLSCSPISGHRSVSWYQQTPGQGLQFLFEYFSETQRNKGNFPGRFSGRQFSNSRSEMNVSTLELGDSALYLCASRTPGANVLTFGAGSRLTVL.

Points on this clone: At one boundary the junction diverges from the germline segment, which might be a read error. The rearrangement joins TRBV27 to TRBJ2-6; the D call may be TRBD1 or TRBD2 (5 bases each). Germline assignment: CDR1 MNHEY and CDR2 SMNVEV (reference sequence). The CDR3 extends over 15 amino acids. The CDR3 is CASSATPTGASVLTF. In nucleotides, the CDR3 is TGTGCCAGCAGTGCTACCCCCACCGGGGCCAGCGTCCTGACTTTC.

The chain employs TRBV2 and TRBJ2-5; 9 bases agree with TRBD2. The germline gives CDR1 SNHLY, CDR2 FYNNEI. The CDR3 consists of 20 residues. V was clipped by 4 bases and J by 0 bases; unmatched bases: 18. The CDR3 nucleotides are TGTGCCAGCAGTGGGAGTAGGAGCGGGGGGTCCAGCCTGTACCAAGAGACCCAGTACTTC. As protein: CASSGSRSGGSSLYQETQYF.